Each of the 7 T cell receptor beta chains below was sequenced from the same sample in a study of cytomegalovirus exposure and HLA in healthy donors. It was with 60 Vbeta and 13 Jbeta primers that the PCR ran. Sequencing used immunoSEQ multiplex PCR; TCRdb keeps in-frame clones, though not all of them. The data contain 120,000 to 150,000 clones, roughly 82% of them seen just once; the ten biggest clones take up roughly 3.2%. Specimen: PBMCs. The receptors were sampled from a man between 18 and 29 years old in good health and CMV-seropositive.

This clone has just a few counts. V usage is TRBV5-8 and J usage is TRBJ1-1, with D hard to call. This CDR3 is 14 amino acids long. Germline CDR1 SGHTS, CDR2 YDEGEE. V shed 7 bases and J shed 3 bases, with 16 bases lying between them. CDR3 DNA sequence: TGTGCCAGCTTTGAATATCGTAGAGACACTGAAGCTTTCTTT. Amino acids: CASFEYRRDTEAFF.

J is TRBJ2-7 and V is TRBV5-4, with TRBD2 matching 12 bases. Germline V gene lookup returns CDR1 SGHNT and CDR2 YYREEE (reference sequence). This CDR3 comprises 15 residues. V was clipped by 3 bases and J by 3 bases; unmatched bases: 4. CDR3: CASSSRLAGDYEQYF. CDR3 bases: TGTGCCAGCAGCTCCAGACTAGCGGGAGACTACGAGCAGTACTTC. Looking up the rest from reference TRBV5-4 and TRBJ2-7 gives the full variable domain: ETGVTQSPTHLIKTRGQQVTLRCSSQSGHNTVSWYQQALGQGPQFIFQYYREEENGRGNFPPRFSGLQFPNYSSELNVNALELDDSALYLCASSSRLAGDYEQYFGPGTRLTVT.

The V gene is TRBV28, the J gene TRBJ2-7; 7 positions match TRBD2. J was trimmed by 6 bases and V by 8 bases; bases with no gene match: 4. CDR1 is MDHEN, CDR2 SYDVKM, per germline. This CDR3 contains 11 residues. The CDR3 reads CASGEGSEQYF. The CDR3 DNA is TGTGCCAGCGGGGAGGGAAGCGAGCAGTACTTC.

The rearrangement uses TRBV14 and TRBJ2-7; D is ambiguous. Trimming stripped 0 bases from V and 0 bases from J, with 9 bases between. Germline V gene sequence: CDR1 SGHDN, CDR2 FVKESK. This CDR3 is 15 amino acids long. The CDR3 nucleotides read TGTGCCAGCAGCCAAGAAGGCAGGCCCTCCTACGAGCAGTACTTC. Translation gives CASSQEGRPSYEQYF.

This clone showed up just once. The chain couples TRBV4-1 to TRBJ2-7; 7 bases match TRBD1. Germline V gene lookup returns CDR1 MGHRA and CDR2 YSYEKL. Trimming took 4 bases from V and 2 from J; bases not matched to a gene: 5. The CDR3 consists of 14 residues. CDR3 coding DNA: TGCGCCAGCAGCCTACGGACAGGTGCCTACGAGCAGTACTTC. Amino acids: CASSLRTGAYEQYF.

V and J are TRBV9 and TRBJ2-5, with D maybe TRBD2 (6 bases). Deletions cut 0 bases from V and 5 bases from J, with 11 bases between. Germline CDR1 SGDLS, CDR2 YYNGEE. The length of the CDR3 is 14 residues. For the CDR3, the DNA is TGTGCCAGCAGCGTAGTGTCTAGCGTGGAGACCCAGTACTTC. This translates into CASSVVSSVETQYF.

The chain has TRBV5-4 and TRBJ2-7; tentatively, D is TRBD1 (7 bases). Trimming stripped 3 bases from V and 2 bases from J, with 18 bases between. Germline CDR1 is SGHNT and CDR2 is YYREEE (reference sequence). This CDR3 contains 16 residues. In DNA form, the CDR3 reads TGTGCCAGCAGCTCGGGACCGGGGGACAGTGCCTACGAGCAGTACTTC. Its protein is CASSSGPGDSAYEQYF. Full variable domain (remainder filled in from reference TRBV5-4 and TRBJ2-7): ETGVTQSPTHLIKTRGQQVTLRCSSQSGHNTVSWYQQALGQGPQFIFQYYREEENGRGNFPPRFSGLQFPNYSSELNVNALELDDSALYLCASSSGPGDSAYEQYFGPGTRLTVT.